This record looks at one T cell receptor beta chain sequence and its context. Antigen: not known. This entry belongs to a study of cytotoxic CD8 clonotypes in ibrutinib-treated CLL. Study results and limitations: Baseline levels of clonality went above those of age-matched healthy donors and moved with circulating CD8+ T-cell counts.

Looked up from germline, CDR1 is MGHDK and CDR2 is SYGVNS. This CDR3 comprises 14 residues. The ends were cut back, 8 bases at V and 4 bases at J, with 15 bases in the middle. The table came from immunoSEQ multiplex PCR; TCRdb's copy has only in-frame clones and leaves some out. The sample consists of approximately 84,000 clones, around 79% of them appearing once. The V call is TRBV25-1, the J call TRBJ1-3, with D unresolved. The sequenced sample was PBMCs, obtained after 12 months of ibrutinib treatment. The TCR sequence derives from a human donor with chronic lymphocytic leukemia. The CDR3 sequence is CASAGPTAGNTIYF. The CDR3 coding sequence is TGTGCCAGCGCCGGGCCAACAGCAGGAAACACCATATATTTT.